The sequence of this T cell receptor (beta chain) was determined in a study of blood T cell repertoires in COVID-19. Background on the study: Samples came from the United States, Italy and Spain, spanning acute and convalescent COVID-19. T cells, B-cell-depleted T cells, or PBMCs supplied cDNA or gDNA.

The assay was immunoSEQ multiplex PCR, and TCRdb's table has in-frame clones only and misses some. The table has about 160,000 clones, 80% to 90% seen once. Germline loops: CDR1 LNHDA, CDR2 SQIVND (reference sequence). V gave up 5 bases and J gave up 2 bases, with 12 bases separating them. This CDR3 comprises 14 residues. The sequence was obtained from a woman aged 70 to 79 with acute or convalescent COVID-19. The sample consisted of peripheral blood. V usage is TRBV19 and J usage is TRBJ1-2, with a tentative D call TRBD1 (5 bases). Here the CDR3 DNA reads TGTGCCAGTAGTCCCTCGACAGCCAACTATGGCTACACCTTC. Its translation is CASSPSTANYGYTF.